A single sample is the source of the 11 T cell receptor beta chains below, sequenced in a study of breast tumors, draining lymph nodes, adjacent tissues. Breast cancer patients provided tissue from their axillary draining lymph nodes. Each CDR3 protein is one row after TCRdb ran MiXCR on the multiplex PCR reads. The table has over 200,000 distinct CDR3 sequences, roughly 32% seen once. The specimen sequenced was axillary lymph node tissue. These TCRs come from a female donor with breast cancer. Some clones in this sample may be carry-over from other donors' samples.

The rearrangement links TRBV28 to TRBJ2-7; the match to TRBD1 covers 8 bases. Unmatched junction bases numbered 14, after V lost 4 bases and J lost 3 bases. Germline V gives CDR1 MDHEN, CDR2 SYDVKM. The CDR3 is 17 residues long. CDR3 loop: CASSSLIAGQDYYEQYF. The CDR3 DNA sequence: TGTGCCAGCAGTTCCCTAATCGCGGGACAGGACTACTACGAGCAGTACTTC.

As for this clonotype: It is likely a read error, because the conserved phenylalanine at the end of the CDR3 is missing. The chain joins TRBV7-6 to TRBJ2-5; 15 nucleotides align to TRBD2. Matching the DNA end better, TRBJ2-7 makes the J call doubtful. The CDR3 covers 14 residues. CDR1 is SGHVS, CDR2 FNYEAQ, per germline. This chain's CDR3 is CASSSGLAGGEQYL. CDR3 in DNA: TGTGCCAGCAGCTCGGGACTAGCGGGGGGCGAGCAGTACCTC.

In this sample, this clonotype turned up many times. The chain couples TRBV20-1 to TRBJ1-4, with D unresolved. Trimming pared 0 bases from V and 0 bases from J, leaving 5 bases between. The CDR3 spans 14 residues. The germline CDR1 and CDR2 sequences are DFQATT and SNEGSKA (reference sequence). Here the CDR3 DNA reads TGCAGTGCTAGAGATTTTGCAACTAATGAAAAACTGTTTTTT. Translating it yields CSARDFATNEKLFF.

On this clonotype itself: A read error is possible here, since a much larger clone lies one base away. The rearrangement links TRBV7-3 to TRBJ2-2; TRBD2 agrees at 15 bases. This CDR3 is built from 19 residues. J lost 6 bases, V lost 5 bases, and 13 bases had no gene match. Per germline, CDR1 SGHTA and CDR2 FQGTGA. The CDR3 region is CASSPIPRTSGRVPGELFF. CDR3 DNA: TGTGCCAGCAGCCCCATCCCACGGACTAGCGGGAGGGTCCCCGGGGAGCTGTTTTTT.

In its sample, this clonotype was seen many times. V and J are TRBV2 and TRBJ2-7, with D maybe TRBD2 (5 bases). Per the germline V gene, CDR1 is SNHLY and CDR2 is FYNNEI. CDR3 size: 12 residues. Trimming took off 6 bases at V and 4 bases at J, with 10 bases between the two ends. CDR3 DNA: TGTGCCAGCAGGGCCGGGAAATACGAGCAGTACTTC. This translates into CASRAGKYEQYF. The entire variable domain, with the rest obtained from reference TRBV2 and TRBJ2-7, is as follows: EPEVTQTPSHQVTQMGQEVILRCVPISNHLYFYWYRQILGQKVEFLVSFYNNEISEKSEIFDDQFSVERPDGSNFTLKIRSTKLEDSAMYFCASRAGKYEQYFGPGTRLTVT.

This chain links TRBV11-3 with TRBJ1-2, with 9 bases matching TRBD1. Germline CDR1 and CDR2: SGHNT and YENEEA. The junction had 4 bases not matched to a gene; V was cut back by 3 bases and J by 2 bases. This CDR3 is 15 amino acids long. The chain's CDR3 is CASSLGQGPNYGYTF. The CDR3, as DNA: TGTGCCAGCAGCTTGGGACAGGGACCCAACTATGGCTACACCTTC.

This clonotype showed up many times. The rearrangement links TRBV3-1 to TRBJ2-2; 7 nucleotides match TRBD2. Unmatched junction bases numbered 6, after V lost 6 bases and J lost 5 bases. The CDR3 runs to 14 residues. Germline V CDR1 and CDR2: LGHDT, YNNKEL (reference sequence). The CDR3 DNA is TGTGCCAGCAGTCTATCGCGGGAGACCGGGGAGCTGTTTTTT. This codes for CASSLSRETGELFF.

This clonotype was observed at least ten times. The chain has TRBV11-2 and TRBJ2-7; TRBD2 matches at 7 bases. CDR1 and CDR2 (germline): SGHAT, FQNNGV. The ends lost 4 bases at V and 3 bases at J; junction bases unmatched: 0. The CDR3 runs 12 residues. This CDR3 is CASSWEGYEQYF. The CDR3 nucleotides read TGTGCCAGCAGCTGGGAGGGCTACGAGCAGTACTTC.

This clonotype was counted ten times or more. The chain carries TRBV6-5 and TRBJ1-2; weak D call: TRBD1 (6 bases). The V gene lost 5 bases and the J gene lost 4 bases, with 14 bases spanning the gap. Germline V lookup: CDR1 MNHEY, CDR2 SVGAGI. The CDR3 contains 14 residues. In DNA, the CDR3 is TGTGCCAGCAGTCACGGAAGGGGGATCTATGGCTACACCTTC. Encoded protein: CASSHGRGIYGYTF.

This clonotype was counted between two and nine times. The chain joins TRBV2 to TRBJ2-1; unclear D gene. Per germline, CDR1 SNHLY and CDR2 FYNNEI. Deletions cut 8 bases from V and 4 bases from J, with 24 bases between. The CDR3 is 17 amino acids. DNA of the CDR3: TGTGCCAGCTCACCTCAAGGGTCTATGCTCCCTTACAATGAGCAGTTCTTC. It yields the protein CASSPQGSMLPYNEQFF.

V gene TRBV2 combines with J gene TRBJ2-2; D may be TRBD2 (6 bases). The germline gives CDR1 SNHLY, CDR2 FYNNEI. This CDR3 region has 12 residues. V lost 5 bases and J 7 bases, leaving 8 bases between the germline ends. The CDR3 sequence is CASSLTSGELFF. The CDR3 DNA is TGTGCCAGCAGTCTGACTAGCGGGGAGCTGTTTTTT.